This is a list of T cell receptor beta chains from one sample in a study of shared T cell receptors in the human thymus. Data came from immunoSEQ multiplex PCR; TCRdb stores just in-frame clones and leaves some out. The sample yields more than 550,000 clones, 75% to 90% seen once. The data also belong to a second study, concerning human thymus T cells.

Sequences were obtained from thymocytes. The receptors were sampled from a girl less than two years old with a congenital heart defect. Each CDR3 is given with its conserved first and last residue. Fields, in order: D gene, J gene, V gene, clone size, CDR3 length, CDR3 DNA, CDR3 protein. D genes are given only for firm matches. Size is omitted from some rows. Given values are once, few, many or a class for expanded clones.

NA,TRBJ1-6,TRBV2,NA,15,TGTGCCAGCACCCTCCCCAGCCGGGGTAATTCACCCCTCCACTTT,CASTLPSRGNSPLHF
TRBD1,TRBJ2-1,TRBV11-3,NA,15,TGTGCCAGCAGCTTAGATGGGACAGGGGGCAATGAGCAGTTCTTC,CASSLDGTGGNEQFF
NA,TRBJ1-1,TRBV5-6,few,16,TGTGCCAGCAGCTTGGGTAGGGGTACGGGGAACACTGAAGCTTTCTTT,CASSLGRGTGNTEAFF
NA,TRBJ2-3,TRBV29-1,NA,15,TGCAGCGTTGGAGACGGGAGTCCTCTAATCCCGGCGCAGTATTTT,CSVGDGSPLIPAQYF
NA,TRBJ1-2,TRBV5-1,NA,13,TGCGCCAGCAGCTCGGGCAGGGCCGATGGCTACACCTTC,CASSSGRADGYTF
NA,TRBJ1-5,TRBV6-1,once,14,TGTGCCAGCAGTGTTTGGACAGTGAATCAGCCCCAGCATTTT,CASSVWTVNQPQHF
NA,TRBJ1-5,TRBV1,NA,18,TGCACCAGCAGCCCCCCTCGGACAGGGTGGGATAGCAATCAGCCCCAGCATTTT,CTSSPPRTGWDSNQPQHF
NA,TRBJ2-3,TRBV13,NA,14,TGTGCCAGCAGCTTGAGACTCCTCCGGGATACGCAGTATTTT,CASSLRLLRDTQYF
TRBD1,TRBJ2-7,TRBV10-3,NA,15,TGTGCCATCAGTGCAATGGGACAGGGAACCTACGAGCAGTACTTC,CAISAMGQGTYEQYF
NA,TRBJ1-3,TRBV7-5,NA,18,TGTGCCAGAAGCCGTCTAACAGGGGGTCCTCGCTCTGGAAACACCATATATTTT,CARSRLTGGPRSGNTIYF
TRBD2,TRBJ2-5,TRBV7-2,NA,15,TGTGCCAGCAGCTTACAGCGGGGGACCCTAGAGACCCAGTACTTC,CASSLQRGTLETQYF
TRBD1,TRBJ1-2,TRBV5-5,NA,15,TGTGCCAGCACCCCCGACAGGGGGCGCGACTATGGCTACACCTTC,CASTPDRGRDYGYTF
NA,TRBJ2-3,TRBV30,NA,15,TGTGCCTGCCCAGGTGCCGGTGCGCGCAGGGATACGCAGTATTTT,CACPGAGARRDTQYF
TRBD1,TRBJ2-1,TRBV5-6,NA,19,TGTGCCAGCAGCTCCAACCCGGGACAGGGCGCTTCTGCCGACAATGAGCAGTTCTTC,CASSSNPGQGASADNEQFF
NA,TRBJ1-6,TRBV4-1,once,16,TGCGCCAGCAGCCACCCAGGCCTCTCCTATAATTCACCCCTCCACTTT,CASSHPGLSYNSPLHF
TRBD1,TRBJ1-3,TRBV4-3,NA,21,TGCGCCAGCAGCCAAGGCGGCCGGGACAGGGAAAGGGTCCGCTCTGGAAACACCATATATTTT,CASSQGGRDRERVRSGNTIYF
NA,TRBJ1-2,TRBV5-1,NA,13,TGCGCCAGCAGCTTTGAGGCAGATTATGGCTACACCTTC,CASSFEADYGYTF
NA,TRBJ1-2,TRBV19,NA,12,TGTGCCGGCAGGCGGGTCCACTATGGCTACACCTTC,CAGRRVHYGYTF
NA,TRBJ2-6,TRBV19,NA,15,TGTGCCAGTATATCGGGAAGCTCTGGGGCCAACGTCCTGACTTTC,CASISGSSGANVLTF
TRBD2,TRBJ2-7,TRBV7-9,NA,12,TGTGCCGGGACTAGCGGAGTTTACGAGCAGTACTTC,CAGTSGVYEQYF
NA,TRBJ2-7,TRBV4-2,NA,16,TGTGCCAGCAGCCAAGATGAGGACACCGAAAGCGACGAGCAGTACTTC,CASSQDEDTESDEQYF
NA,TRBJ1-4,TRBV15,once,15,TGTGCCACCAGCAGGATTGACAGGATTAATGAAAAACTGTTTTTT,CATSRIDRINEKLFF
TRBD1,TRBJ1-1,TRBV5-6,NA,16,TGTGCCAGCAGCTTGAGACAGGGTCGCATGAACACTGAAGCTTTCTTT,CASSLRQGRMNTEAFF
TRBD1,TRBJ2-5,TRBV18,once,13,TGTGCCAGCTCGACAGGGGGCGCAGAGACCCAGTACTTC,CASSTGGAETQYF
TRBD1,TRBJ1-5,TRBV27,NA,15,TGTGCCAGCAGTCCATACACAGGGGGAGGACAGCCCCAGCATTTT,CASSPYTGGGQPQHF
NA,TRBJ1-1,TRBV18,NA,13,TGTGCCAGCTCACCAACATTGAACACTGAAGCTTTCTTT,CASSPTLNTEAFF
TRBD2,TRBJ2-7,TRBV5-4,NA,13,TGTGCCAGCAGCAGCCGCGGGAGGGTCAAGAAGTACTTC,CASSSRGRVKKYF
NA,TRBJ2-3,TRBV9,NA,16,TGTGCCAGCAGCGACCGTCCAAGGACTCCGGGGGATACGCAGTATTTT,CASSDRPRTPGDTQYF
NA,TRBJ2-3,TRBV5-1,NA,13,TGCGCCAGCAGCTTGGCCTCTTCCGATACGCAGTATTTT,CASSLASSDTQYF
NA,TRBJ2-7,TRBV5-4,NA,14,TGTGCCAGCAGCGAGGAGGAGGGACCCTACGAGCAGTACTTC,CASSEEEGPYEQYF
NA,TRBJ1-1,TRBV28,NA,13,TGTGCCAGCAGTCTATGGCAGGCGGGCAAAGCTTTCTTT,CASSLWQAGKAFF
NA,TRBJ1-5,TRBV28,NA,13,TGTGCCAGCAGTTTTCCGGGCAATCAGCCCCAGCATTTT,CASSFPGNQPQHF
NA,TRBJ1-3,TRBV6-1,NA,17,TGTGCCAGCAGTGAATACGGACAGAAGGACTCTGGAAACACCATATATTTT,CASSEYGQKDSGNTIYF
TRBD1,TRBJ2-6,TRBV5-6,few,19,TGTGCCAGCACCATCTCCACCAGGGGGCATTGGGCTGGGGCCAACGTCCTGACTTTC,CASTISTRGHWAGANVLTF
NA,TRBJ2-1,TRBV10-1,NA,15,TGCGCCAGCAGTGAGGAGAGGGGGAATGAGAATGAGCAGTTCTTC,CASSEERGNENEQFF
NA,TRBJ1-1,TRBV14,NA,17,TGTGCCAGCAGCCGAAAGGGTCCGTGGGGCAGGAACACTGAAGCTTTCTTT,CASSRKGPWGRNTEAFF
NA,TRBJ1-2,TRBV4-3,once,14,TGCGCCAGCAGCCTCAAGGACAGAGCAAATGGCTACACCTTC,CASSLKDRANGYTF
TRBD2,TRBJ2-3,TRBV13,NA,17,TGTGCCAGCAGCTTAATAGCGGGGCCCATTAGCACAGATACGCAGTATTTT,CASSLIAGPISTDTQYF
NA,TRBJ1-1,TRBV9,NA,13,TGTGCCAGCAGCGTAGCCGCGGACACTGAAGCTTTCTTT,CASSVAADTEAFF
NA,TRBJ1-5,TRBV28,NA,17,TGTGCCAGCAGTTTATGCACAGCACTGTGTAGCAATCAGCCCCAGCATTTT,CASSLCTALCSNQPQHF
NA,TRBJ2-4,TRBV2,NA,14,TGTGCCAGCACACAGGGCACCTCGAGGAGCATTCAGTACTTC,CASTQGTSRSIQYF
TRBD1,TRBJ2-1,TRBV10-3,NA,19,TGTGCCATCAGCCCTTACATCGGACAGGGGGCCTATCCTTACAATGAGCAGTTCTTC,CAISPYIGQGAYPYNEQFF
TRBD1,TRBJ2-7,TRBV6-1,NA,15,TGTGCCAGCAGAGACTCCGGGACAGGGGTCGACGAGCAGTACTTC,CASRDSGTGVDEQYF
NA,TRBJ2-3,TRBV4-1,NA,13,TGCGCCAGCAGTAGCGTGCCGAGGGATACGCAGTATTTT,CASSSVPRDTQYF
NA,TRBJ1-5,TRBV28,once,15,TGTGCCAGCAGTCCTAGGGGGTTCCTGAATCAGCCCCAGCATTTT,CASSPRGFLNQPQHF
TRBD1,TRBJ2-1,TRBV11-3,NA,15,TGTGCCAGCAGCTTCGGCAGGGGGCCCGTCAATGAGCAGTTCTTC,CASSFGRGPVNEQFF
NA,TRBJ1-2,TRBV7-9,NA,18,TGTGCCAGCAGCTTAGATCGTGGAACGGCATCCACCCCCGGGGGCTACACCTTC,CASSLDRGTASTPGGYTF
NA,TRBJ2-3,TRBV7-6,NA,12,TGTGCCAGCAGCTTTTTAACTCATACGCAGTATTTT,CASSFLTHTQYF
NA,TRBJ1-6,TRBV7-9,NA,18,TGTGCCAGCAGCTACGCAGGGAACCGAAGCTCCTATAATTCACCCCTCCACTTT,CASSYAGNRSSYNSPLHF
NA,TRBJ2-4,TRBV6-6,NA,12,TGTGCCAGCGCCAGGATCAAAAACATTCAGTACTTC,CASARIKNIQYF
TRBD1,TRBJ1-3,TRBV6-6,NA,16,TGTGCCAGCAGTTACTCACGACAGGGTTACGGAAACACCATATATTTT,CASSYSRQGYGNTIYF
NA,TRBJ2-7,TRBV6-6,once,15,TGTGCCAGCAGGCGTACTCCGGGACACCCCTTCGAGCAGTACTTC,CASRRTPGHPFEQYF
TRBD1,TRBJ1-2,TRBV11-2,NA,15,TGTGCCAGCAGCTTTAAGGACAGGGCCGTCTATGGCTACACCTTC,CASSFKDRAVYGYTF
TRBD1,TRBJ2-7,TRBV7-9,NA,12,TGTGCCATCACAGGGGTCATATACGAGCAGTACTTC,CAITGVIYEQYF
NA,TRBJ2-7,TRBV14,few,15,TGTGCCAGCAGCCATATATTTTCCCGAGCCTACGAGCAGTACTTC,CASSHIFSRAYEQYF
TRBD1,TRBJ1-2,TRBV5-5,once,15,TGTGCCAGCAGCTTGGGCCTGACAGGGGGCCTTGGCTACACCTTC,CASSLGLTGGLGYTF
NA,TRBJ1-3,TRBV6-1,NA,14,TGTGCCAGCAGGGACAGATACTCTGGAAACACTATATATTTT,CASRDRYSGNTIYF
TRBD1,TRBJ1-4,TRBV27,NA,17,TGTGCCAGCAGTCCAAAACGCCTTACAGGGGGCAATGAAAAACTGTTTTTT,CASSPKRLTGGNEKLFF
NA,TRBJ1-1,TRBV5-5,NA,14,TGTGCCAGCAGCCCGCAGGGGAATAACACTGAAGCTTTCTTT,CASSPQGNNTEAFF